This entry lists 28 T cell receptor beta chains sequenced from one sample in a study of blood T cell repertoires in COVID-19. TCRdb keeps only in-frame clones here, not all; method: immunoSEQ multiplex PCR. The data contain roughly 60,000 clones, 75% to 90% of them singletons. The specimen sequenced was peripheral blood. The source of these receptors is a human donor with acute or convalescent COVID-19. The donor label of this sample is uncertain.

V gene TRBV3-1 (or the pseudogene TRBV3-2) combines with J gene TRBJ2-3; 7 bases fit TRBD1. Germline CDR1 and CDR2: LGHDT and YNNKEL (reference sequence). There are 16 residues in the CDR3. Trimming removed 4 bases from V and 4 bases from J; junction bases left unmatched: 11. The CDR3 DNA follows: TGTGCCAGCAGCCGGCCCCGGGACAGCGGCTCAGATACGCAGTATTTT. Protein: CASSRPRDSGSDTQYF.

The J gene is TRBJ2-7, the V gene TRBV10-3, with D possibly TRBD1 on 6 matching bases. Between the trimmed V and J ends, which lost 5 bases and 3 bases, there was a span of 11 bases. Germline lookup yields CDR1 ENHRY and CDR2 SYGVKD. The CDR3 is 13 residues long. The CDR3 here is CAISWTVNYEQYF. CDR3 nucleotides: TGTGCCATCAGTTGGACAGTTAACTACGAGCAGTACTTC.

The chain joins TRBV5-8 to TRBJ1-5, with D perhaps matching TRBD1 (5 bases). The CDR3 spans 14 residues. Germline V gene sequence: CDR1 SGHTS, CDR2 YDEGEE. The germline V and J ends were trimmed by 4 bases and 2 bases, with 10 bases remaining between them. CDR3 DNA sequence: TGTGCCAGCAGCGGGGGGGTCGGCAATCAGCCCCAGCATTTT. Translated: CASSGGVGNQPQHF.

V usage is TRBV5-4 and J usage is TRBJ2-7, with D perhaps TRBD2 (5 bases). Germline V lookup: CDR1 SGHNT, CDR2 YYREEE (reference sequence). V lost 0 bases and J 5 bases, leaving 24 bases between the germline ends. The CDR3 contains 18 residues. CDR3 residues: CASSLEGPSGRAGHEQYF. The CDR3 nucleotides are TGTGCCAGCAGCTTGGAAGGACCGAGCGGCCGGGCCGGCCACGAGCAGTACTTC.

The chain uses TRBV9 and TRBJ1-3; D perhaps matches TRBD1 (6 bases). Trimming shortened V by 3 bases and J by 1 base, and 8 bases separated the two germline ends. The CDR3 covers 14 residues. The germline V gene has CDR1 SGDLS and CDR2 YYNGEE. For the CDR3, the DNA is TGTGCCAGCAGCGCCGGGACATCTGGAAACACCATATATTTT. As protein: CASSAGTSGNTIYF.

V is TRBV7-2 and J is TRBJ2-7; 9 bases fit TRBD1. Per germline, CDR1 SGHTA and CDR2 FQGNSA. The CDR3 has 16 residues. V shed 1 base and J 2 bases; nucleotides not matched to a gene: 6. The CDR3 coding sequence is TGTGCCAGCAGCTTAGGCCTGGGACAGGGTGCCTACGAGCAGTACTTC. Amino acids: CASSLGLGQGAYEQYF.

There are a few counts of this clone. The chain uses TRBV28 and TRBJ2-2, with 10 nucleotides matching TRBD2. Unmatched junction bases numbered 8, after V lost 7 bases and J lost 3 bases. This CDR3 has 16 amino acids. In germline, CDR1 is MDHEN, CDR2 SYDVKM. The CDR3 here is CASTGAGTSDTGELFF. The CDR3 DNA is TGTGCCAGCACCGGCGCCGGGACTAGCGACACCGGGGAGCTGTTTTTT.

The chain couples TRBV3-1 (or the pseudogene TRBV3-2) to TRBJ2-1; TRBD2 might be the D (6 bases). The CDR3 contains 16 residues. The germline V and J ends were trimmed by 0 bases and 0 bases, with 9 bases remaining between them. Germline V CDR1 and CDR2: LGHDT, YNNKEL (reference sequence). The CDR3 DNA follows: TGTGCCAGCAGCCAAGACGTGGGAGGCTCCTACAATGAGCAGTTCTTC. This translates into CASSQDVGGSYNEQFF.

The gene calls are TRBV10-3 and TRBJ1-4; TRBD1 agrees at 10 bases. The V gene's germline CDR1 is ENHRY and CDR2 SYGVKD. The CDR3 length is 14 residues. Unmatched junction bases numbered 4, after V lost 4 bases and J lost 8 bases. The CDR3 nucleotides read TGTGCCATCAGTGCGACAGGGGGCGACGAAAAACTGTTTTTT. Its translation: CAISATGGDEKLFF.

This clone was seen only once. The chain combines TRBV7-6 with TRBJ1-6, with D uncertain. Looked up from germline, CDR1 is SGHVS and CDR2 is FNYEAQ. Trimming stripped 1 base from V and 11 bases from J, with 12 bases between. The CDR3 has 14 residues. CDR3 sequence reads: CASSLGITGTPLHF. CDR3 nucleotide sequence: TGTGCCAGCAGCTTAGGTATCACCGGGACACCCCTCCACTTT.

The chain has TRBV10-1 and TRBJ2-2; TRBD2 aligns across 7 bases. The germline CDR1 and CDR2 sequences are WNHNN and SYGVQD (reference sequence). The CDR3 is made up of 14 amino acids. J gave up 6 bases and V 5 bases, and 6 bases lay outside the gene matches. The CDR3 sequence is CASSPRGGSGELFF. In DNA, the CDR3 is TGCGCCAGCAGTCCCCGGGGAGGGTCCGGGGAGCTGTTTTTT.

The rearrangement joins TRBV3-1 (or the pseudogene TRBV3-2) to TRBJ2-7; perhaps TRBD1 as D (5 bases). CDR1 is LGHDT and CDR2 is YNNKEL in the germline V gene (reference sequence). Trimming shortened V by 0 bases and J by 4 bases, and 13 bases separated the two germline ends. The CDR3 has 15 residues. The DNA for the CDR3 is TGTGCCAGCAGCCAAGAATTAACAGGTCTTTACGAGCAGTACTTC. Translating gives CASSQELTGLYEQYF.

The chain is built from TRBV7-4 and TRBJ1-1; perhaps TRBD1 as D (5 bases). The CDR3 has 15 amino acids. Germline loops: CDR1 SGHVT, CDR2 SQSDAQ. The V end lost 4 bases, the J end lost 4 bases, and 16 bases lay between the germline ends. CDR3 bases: TGTGCCAGCAGCTCCCCGGGGGGTGAGAGCACTGAAGCTTTCTTT. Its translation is CASSSPGGESTEAFF. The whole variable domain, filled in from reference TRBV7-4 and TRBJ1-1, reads GAGVSQSPRYKVAKRGRDVALRCDSISGHVTLYWYRQTLGQGSEVLTYSQSDAQRDKSGRPSGRFSAERPERSVSTLKIQRTEQGDSAVYLCASSSPGGESTEAFFGQGTRLTVV.

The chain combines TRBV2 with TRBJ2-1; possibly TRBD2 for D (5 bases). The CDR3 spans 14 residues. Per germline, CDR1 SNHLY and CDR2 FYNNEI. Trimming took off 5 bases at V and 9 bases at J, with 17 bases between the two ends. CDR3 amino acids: CASSSLVGISEQFF. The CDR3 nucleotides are TGTGCCAGCAGTTCACTAGTAGGCATCAGTGAGCAGTTCTTC.

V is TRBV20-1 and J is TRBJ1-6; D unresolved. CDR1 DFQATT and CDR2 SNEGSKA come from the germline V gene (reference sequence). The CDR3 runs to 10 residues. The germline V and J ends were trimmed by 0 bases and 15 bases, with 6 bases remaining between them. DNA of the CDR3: TGCAGTGCTAGAGATGAACTCCTCCACTTT. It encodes CSARDELLHF.

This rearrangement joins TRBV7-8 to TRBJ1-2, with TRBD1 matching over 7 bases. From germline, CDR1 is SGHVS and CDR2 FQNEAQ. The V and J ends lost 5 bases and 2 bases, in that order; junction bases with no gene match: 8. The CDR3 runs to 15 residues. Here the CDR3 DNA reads TGTGCCAGCAGCCCTCCCCCGGGACAGAACTATGGCTACACCTTC. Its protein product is CASSPPPGQNYGYTF.

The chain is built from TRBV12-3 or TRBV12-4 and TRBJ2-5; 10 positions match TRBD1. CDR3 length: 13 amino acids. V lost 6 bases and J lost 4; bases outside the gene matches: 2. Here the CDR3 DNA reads TGTGCCAGCAGCCGGGACAGGGGAGAGACCCAGTACTTC. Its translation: CASSRDRGETQYF.

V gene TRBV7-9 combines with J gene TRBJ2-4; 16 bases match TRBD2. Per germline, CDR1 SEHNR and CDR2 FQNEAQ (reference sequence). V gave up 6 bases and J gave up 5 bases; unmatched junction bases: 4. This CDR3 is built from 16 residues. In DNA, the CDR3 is TGTGCCAGCAGTGGGACTAGCGGGGGGGCCGAAAACATTCAGTACTTC. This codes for CASSGTSGGAENIQYF.

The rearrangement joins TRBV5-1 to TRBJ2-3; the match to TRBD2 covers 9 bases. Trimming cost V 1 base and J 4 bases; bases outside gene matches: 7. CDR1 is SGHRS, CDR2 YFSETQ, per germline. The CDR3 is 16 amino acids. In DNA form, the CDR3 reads TGCGCCAGCAGCTTGCATAGCGGGAGACTGTCAGATACGCAGTATTTT. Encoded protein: CASSLHSGRLSDTQYF.

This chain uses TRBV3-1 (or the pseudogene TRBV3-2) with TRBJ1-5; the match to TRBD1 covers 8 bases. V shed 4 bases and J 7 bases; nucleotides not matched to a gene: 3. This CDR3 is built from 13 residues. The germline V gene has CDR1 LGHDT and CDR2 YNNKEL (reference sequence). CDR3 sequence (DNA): TGTGCCAGCAGCCTGGACAGGGACCAGCCCCAGCATTTT. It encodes CASSLDRDQPQHF.

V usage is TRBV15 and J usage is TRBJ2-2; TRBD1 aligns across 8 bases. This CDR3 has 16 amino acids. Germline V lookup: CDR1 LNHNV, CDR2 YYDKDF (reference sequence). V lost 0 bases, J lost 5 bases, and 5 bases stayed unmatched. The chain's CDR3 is CATSRDVRQGTGELFF. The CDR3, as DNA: TGTGCCACCAGCAGAGATGTGCGACAGGGGACCGGGGAGCTGTTTTTT.

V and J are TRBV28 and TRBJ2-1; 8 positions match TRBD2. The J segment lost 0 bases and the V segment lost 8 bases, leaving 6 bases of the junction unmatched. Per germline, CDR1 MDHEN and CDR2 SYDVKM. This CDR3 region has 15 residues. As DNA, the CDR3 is TGTGCCAGCGGATATAGCGGGGCCTCCTACAATGAGCAGTTCTTC. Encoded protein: CASGYSGASYNEQFF.

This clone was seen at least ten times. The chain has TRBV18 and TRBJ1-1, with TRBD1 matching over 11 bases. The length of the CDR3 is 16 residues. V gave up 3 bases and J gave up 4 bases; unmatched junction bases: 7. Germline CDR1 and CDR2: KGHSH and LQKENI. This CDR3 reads CASSPGQGALGTEAFF. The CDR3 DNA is TGTGCCAGCTCACCTGGACAGGGGGCCCTAGGCACTGAAGCTTTCTTT.

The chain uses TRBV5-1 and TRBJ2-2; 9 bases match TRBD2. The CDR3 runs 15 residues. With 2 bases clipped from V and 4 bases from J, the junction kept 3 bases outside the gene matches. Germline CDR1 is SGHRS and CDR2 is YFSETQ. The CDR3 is CASSFTSGLTGELFF. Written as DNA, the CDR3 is TGCGCCAGCAGCTTCACTAGCGGGCTCACCGGGGAGCTGTTTTTT.

The CDR3 here is CASGGQWVGGYGYTF. Here the CDR3 DNA reads TGTGCCAGCGGTGGACAGTGGGTGGGTGGATATGGCTACACCTTC. This chain joins TRBV6-6 and TRBJ1-2; D might be TRBD1 (6 bases). CDR1 and CDR2 from the germline V gene are MNHNY and SVGAGI (reference sequence). V was pared by 8 bases and J by 5 bases, with 21 bases between. This CDR3 region has 15 residues.

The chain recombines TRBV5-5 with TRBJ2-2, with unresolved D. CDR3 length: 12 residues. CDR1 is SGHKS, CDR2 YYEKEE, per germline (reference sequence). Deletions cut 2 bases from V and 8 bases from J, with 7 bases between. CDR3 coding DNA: TGTGCCAGCAGCTTTCATGCGGGGGAGCTGTTTTTT. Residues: CASSFHAGELFF. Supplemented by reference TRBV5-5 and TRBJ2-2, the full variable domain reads DAGVTQSPTHLIKTRGQQVTLRCSPISGHKSVSWYQQVLGQGPQFIFQYYEKEERGRGNFPDRFSARQFPNYSSELNVNALLLGDSALYLCASSFHAGELFFGEGSRLTVL.

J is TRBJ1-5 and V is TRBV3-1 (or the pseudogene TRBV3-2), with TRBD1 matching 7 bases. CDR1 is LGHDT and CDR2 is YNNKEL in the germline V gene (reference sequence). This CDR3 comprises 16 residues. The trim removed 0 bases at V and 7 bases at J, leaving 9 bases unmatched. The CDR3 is CASSQDVGQGVQPQHF. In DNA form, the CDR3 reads TGTGCCAGCAGCCAAGACGTCGGGCAGGGGGTGCAGCCCCAGCATTTT.

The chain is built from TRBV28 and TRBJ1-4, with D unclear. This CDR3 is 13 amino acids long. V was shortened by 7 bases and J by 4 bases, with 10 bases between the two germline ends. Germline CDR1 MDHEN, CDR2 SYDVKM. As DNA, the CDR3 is TGTGCCAGCAATACTCCGTATAATGAAAAACTGTTTTTT. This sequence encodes CASNTPYNEKLFF.